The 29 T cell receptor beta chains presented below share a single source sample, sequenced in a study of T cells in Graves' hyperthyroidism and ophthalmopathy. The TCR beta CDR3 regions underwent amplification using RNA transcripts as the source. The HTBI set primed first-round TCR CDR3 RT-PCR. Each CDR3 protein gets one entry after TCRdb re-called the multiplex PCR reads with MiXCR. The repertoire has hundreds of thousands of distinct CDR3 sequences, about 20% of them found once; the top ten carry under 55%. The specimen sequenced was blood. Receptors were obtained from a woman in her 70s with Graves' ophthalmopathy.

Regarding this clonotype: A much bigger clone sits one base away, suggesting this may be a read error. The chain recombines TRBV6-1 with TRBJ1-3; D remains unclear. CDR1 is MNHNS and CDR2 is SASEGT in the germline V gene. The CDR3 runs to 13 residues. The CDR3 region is CANSRVSGNTIYF. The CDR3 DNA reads TGTGCCAACAGTCGAGTCTCTGGAAACACCATATATTTT.

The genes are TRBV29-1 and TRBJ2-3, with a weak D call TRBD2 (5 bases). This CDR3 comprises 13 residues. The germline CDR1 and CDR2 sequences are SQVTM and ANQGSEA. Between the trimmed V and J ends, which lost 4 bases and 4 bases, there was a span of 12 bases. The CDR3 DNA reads TGCAGCGTTGGAGGGATCGGCTCAGATACGCAGTATTTT. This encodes CSVGGIGSDTQYF.

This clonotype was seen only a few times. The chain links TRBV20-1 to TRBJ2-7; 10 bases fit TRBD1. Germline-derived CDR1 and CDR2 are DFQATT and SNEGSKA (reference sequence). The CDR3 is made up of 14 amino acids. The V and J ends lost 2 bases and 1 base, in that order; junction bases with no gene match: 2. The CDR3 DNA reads TGCAGTGCTAGATCGGGACAGGGGTCCTACGAGCAGTACTTC. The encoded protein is CSARSGQGSYEQYF.

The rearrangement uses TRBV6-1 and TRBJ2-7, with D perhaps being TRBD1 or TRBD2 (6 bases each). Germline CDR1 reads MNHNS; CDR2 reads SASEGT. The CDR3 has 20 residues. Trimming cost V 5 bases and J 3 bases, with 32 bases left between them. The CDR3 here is CASSPVAQSGASFILYEQYF. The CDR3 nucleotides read TGTGCCAGCAGTCCAGTAGCCCAGTCGGGGGCATCATTCATCCTCTACGAGCAGTACTTC.

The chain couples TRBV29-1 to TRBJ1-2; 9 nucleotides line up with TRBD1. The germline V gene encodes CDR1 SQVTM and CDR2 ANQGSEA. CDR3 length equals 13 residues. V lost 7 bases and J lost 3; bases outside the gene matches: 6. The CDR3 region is CSAITGGDYGYTF. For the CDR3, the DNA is TGCAGCGCCATTACAGGGGGCGACTATGGCTACACCTTC.

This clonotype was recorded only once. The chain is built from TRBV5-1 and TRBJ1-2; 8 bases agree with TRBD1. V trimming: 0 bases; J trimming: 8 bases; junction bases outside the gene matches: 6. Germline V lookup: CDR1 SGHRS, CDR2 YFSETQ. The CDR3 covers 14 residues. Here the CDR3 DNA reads TGCGCCAGCAGCTTGGTAGCAGGGGGCGAAGGCTACACCTTC. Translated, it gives CASSLVAGGEGYTF.

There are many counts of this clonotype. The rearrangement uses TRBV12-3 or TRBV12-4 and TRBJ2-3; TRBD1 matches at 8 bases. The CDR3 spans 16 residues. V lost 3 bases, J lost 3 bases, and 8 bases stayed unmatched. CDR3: CASSFRDRLITDTQYF. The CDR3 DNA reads TGTGCCAGCAGTTTCCGGGACAGGTTAATAACAGATACGCAGTATTTT.

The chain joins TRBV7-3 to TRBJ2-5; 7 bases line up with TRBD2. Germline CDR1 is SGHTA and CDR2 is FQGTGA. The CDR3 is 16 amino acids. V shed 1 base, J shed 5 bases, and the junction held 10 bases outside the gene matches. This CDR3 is CASSLIGGGVGETQYF. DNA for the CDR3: TGTGCCAGCAGCTTAATTGGGGGGGGGGTCGGGGAGACCCAGTACTTC.

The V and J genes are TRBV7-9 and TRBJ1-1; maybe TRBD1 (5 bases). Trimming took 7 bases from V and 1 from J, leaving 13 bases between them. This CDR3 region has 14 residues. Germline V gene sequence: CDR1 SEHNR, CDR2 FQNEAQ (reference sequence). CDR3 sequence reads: CASNDIDRNTEAFF. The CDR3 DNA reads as TGTGCCAGCAACGACATAGACAGGAACACTGAAGCTTTCTTT.

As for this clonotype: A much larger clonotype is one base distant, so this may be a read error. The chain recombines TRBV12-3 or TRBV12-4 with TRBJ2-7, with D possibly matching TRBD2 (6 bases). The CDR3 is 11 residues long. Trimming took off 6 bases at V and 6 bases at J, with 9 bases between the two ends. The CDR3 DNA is TGTGCCAGCAGCAAGCGGGTCGAGCAGTACTTC. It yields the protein CASSKRVEQYF.

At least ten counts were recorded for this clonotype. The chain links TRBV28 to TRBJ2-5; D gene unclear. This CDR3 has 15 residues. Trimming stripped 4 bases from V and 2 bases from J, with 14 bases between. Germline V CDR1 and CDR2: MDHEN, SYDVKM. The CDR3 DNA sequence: TGTGCCAGCAGTTCCCAGGCCGCCCTTCAAGAGACCCAGTACTTC. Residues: CASSSQAALQETQYF.

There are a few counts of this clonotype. CDR3 in DNA: TGCGCCAGCAGCCGTGAGGGGGCCAACGTCCTGACTTTC. Its translation: CASSREGANVLTF. The chain has TRBV4-3 and TRBJ2-6, with D hard to call. In germline, CDR1 is LGHNA, CDR2 YSLEER. The CDR3 extends over 13 amino acids. Trimming removed 4 bases from V and 4 bases from J, with 5 bases in between.

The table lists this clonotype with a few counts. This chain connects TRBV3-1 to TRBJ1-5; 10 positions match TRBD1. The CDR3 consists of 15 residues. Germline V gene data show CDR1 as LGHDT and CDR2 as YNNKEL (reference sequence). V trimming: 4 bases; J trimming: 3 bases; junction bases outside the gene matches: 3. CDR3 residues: CASSPGQGPNQPQHF. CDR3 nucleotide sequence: TGTGCCAGCAGCCCGGGACAGGGGCCCAATCAGCCCCAGCATTTT.

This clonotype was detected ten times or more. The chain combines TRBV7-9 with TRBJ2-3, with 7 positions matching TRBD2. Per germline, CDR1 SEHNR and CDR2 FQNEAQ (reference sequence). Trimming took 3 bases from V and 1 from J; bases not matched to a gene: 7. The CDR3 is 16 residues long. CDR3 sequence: CASSFFALAGTDTQYF. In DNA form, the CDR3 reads TGTGCCAGCAGCTTCTTCGCTCTAGCGGGCACAGATACGCAGTATTTT.

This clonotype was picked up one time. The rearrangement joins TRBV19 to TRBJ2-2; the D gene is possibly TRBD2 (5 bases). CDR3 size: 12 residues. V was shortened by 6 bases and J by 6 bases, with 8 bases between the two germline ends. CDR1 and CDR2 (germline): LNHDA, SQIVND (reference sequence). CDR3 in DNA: TGTGCCAGTAGAGAGGGCCCCGGGGAGCTGTTTTTT. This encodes CASREGPGELFF.

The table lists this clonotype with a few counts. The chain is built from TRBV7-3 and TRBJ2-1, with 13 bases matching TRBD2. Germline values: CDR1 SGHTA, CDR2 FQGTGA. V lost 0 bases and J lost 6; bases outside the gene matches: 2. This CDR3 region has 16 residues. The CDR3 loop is CASSLTGLAGINEQFF. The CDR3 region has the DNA TGTGCCAGCAGCTTAACGGGACTAGCGGGAATCAATGAGCAGTTCTTC.

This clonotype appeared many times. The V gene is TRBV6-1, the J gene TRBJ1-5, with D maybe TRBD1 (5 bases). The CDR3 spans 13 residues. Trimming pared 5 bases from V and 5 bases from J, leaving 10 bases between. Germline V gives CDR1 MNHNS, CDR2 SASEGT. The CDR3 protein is CASSTQGDQPQHF. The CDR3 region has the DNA TGTGCCAGCAGTACCCAGGGAGATCAGCCCCAGCATTTT.

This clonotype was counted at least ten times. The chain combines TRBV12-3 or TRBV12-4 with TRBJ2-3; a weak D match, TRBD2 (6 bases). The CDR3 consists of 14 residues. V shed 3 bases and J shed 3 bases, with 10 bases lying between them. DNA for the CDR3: TGTGCCAGCAGTTTGACCGGGAGAACAGATACGCAGTATTTT. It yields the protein CASSLTGRTDTQYF.

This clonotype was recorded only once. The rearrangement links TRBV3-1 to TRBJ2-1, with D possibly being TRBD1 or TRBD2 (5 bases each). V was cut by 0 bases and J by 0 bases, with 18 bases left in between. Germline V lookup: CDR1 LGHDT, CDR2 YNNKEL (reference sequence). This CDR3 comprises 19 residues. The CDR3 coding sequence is TGTGCCAGCAGCCAAGAAGTGGGGGTTTCTGGTCCCTCCTACAATGAGCAGTTCTTC. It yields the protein CASSQEVGVSGPSYNEQFF.

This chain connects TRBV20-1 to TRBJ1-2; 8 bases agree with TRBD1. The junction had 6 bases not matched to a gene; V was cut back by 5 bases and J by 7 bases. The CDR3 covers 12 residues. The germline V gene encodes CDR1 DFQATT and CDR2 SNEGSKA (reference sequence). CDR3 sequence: CSAATGGAGYTF. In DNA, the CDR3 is TGCAGTGCTGCTACAGGGGGTGCTGGCTACACCTTC.

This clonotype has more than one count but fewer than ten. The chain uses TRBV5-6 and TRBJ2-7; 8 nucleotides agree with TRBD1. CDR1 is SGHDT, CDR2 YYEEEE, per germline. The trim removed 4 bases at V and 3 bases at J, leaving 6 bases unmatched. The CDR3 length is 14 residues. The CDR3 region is CASSGPGTGYEQYF. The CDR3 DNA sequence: TGTGCCAGCAGCGGACCCGGGACAGGCTACGAGCAGTACTTC. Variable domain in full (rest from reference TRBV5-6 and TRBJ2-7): DAGVTQSPTHLIKTRGQQVTLRCSPKSGHDTVSWYQQALGQGPQFIFQYYEEEERQRGNFPDRFSGHQFPNYSSELNVNALLLGDSALYLCASSGPGTGYEQYFGPGTRLTVT.

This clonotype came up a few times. CDR3 DNA sequence: TGTGCCAGTAGAGAAAGGACAGGGAACTATGGCTACACCTTC. Protein sequence: CASRERTGNYGYTF. The chain uses TRBV19 and TRBJ1-2; 8 positions agree with TRBD1. Germline V gene sequence: CDR1 LNHDA, CDR2 SQIVND (reference sequence). The CDR3 sequence is 14 residues long. Trimming at V came to 6 bases and at J to 2 bases, leaving 5 bases not matched to a gene. Using reference TRBV19 and TRBJ1-2 for the parts outside the CDR3, the full variable domain is DGGITQSPKYLFRKEGQNVTLSCEQNLNHDAMYWYRQDPGQGLRLIYYSQIVNDFQKGDIAEGYSVSREKKESFPLTVTSAQKNPTAFYLCASRERTGNYGYTFGSGTRLTVV.

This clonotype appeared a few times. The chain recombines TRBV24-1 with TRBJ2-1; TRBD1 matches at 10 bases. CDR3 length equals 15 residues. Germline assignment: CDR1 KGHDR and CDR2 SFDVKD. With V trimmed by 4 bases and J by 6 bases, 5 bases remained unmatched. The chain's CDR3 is CATSDQGQGTNEQFF. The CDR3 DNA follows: TGTGCCACCAGTGACCAGGGACAGGGGACCAATGAGCAGTTCTTC.

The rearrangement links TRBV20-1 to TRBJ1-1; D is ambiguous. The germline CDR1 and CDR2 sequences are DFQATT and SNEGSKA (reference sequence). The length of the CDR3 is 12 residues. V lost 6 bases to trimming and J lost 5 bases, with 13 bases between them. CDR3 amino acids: CSAYPSDTEAFF. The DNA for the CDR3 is TGCAGTGCCTACCCCTCTGATACTGAAGCTTTCTTT.

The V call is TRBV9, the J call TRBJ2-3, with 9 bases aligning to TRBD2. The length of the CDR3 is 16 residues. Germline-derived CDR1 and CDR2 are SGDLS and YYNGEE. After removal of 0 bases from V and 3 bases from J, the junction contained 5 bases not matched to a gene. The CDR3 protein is CASSVDVSGRTDTQYF. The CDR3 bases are TGTGCCAGCAGCGTAGACGTGAGCGGGAGGACAGATACGCAGTATTTT.

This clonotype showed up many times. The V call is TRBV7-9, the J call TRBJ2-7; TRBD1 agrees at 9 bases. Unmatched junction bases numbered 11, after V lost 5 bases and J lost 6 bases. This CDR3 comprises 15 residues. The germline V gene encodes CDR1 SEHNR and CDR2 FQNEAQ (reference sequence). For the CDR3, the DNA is TGTGCCAGCAGCCAAGCCGGGACAGGGTCGGGCGAGCAGTACTTC. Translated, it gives CASSQAGTGSGEQYF.

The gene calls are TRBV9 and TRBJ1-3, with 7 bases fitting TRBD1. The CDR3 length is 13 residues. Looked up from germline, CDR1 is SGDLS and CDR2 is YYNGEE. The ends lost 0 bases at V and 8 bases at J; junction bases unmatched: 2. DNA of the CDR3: TGTGCCAGCAGCGTAGGACAGGGCTACACCATATATTTT. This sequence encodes CASSVGQGYTIYF.

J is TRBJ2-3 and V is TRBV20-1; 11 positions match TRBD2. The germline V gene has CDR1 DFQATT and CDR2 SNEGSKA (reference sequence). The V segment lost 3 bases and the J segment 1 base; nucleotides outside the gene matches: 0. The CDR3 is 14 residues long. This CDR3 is CSASSGRGTDTQYF. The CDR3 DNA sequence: TGCAGTGCTAGTAGCGGGAGGGGCACAGATACGCAGTATTTT.

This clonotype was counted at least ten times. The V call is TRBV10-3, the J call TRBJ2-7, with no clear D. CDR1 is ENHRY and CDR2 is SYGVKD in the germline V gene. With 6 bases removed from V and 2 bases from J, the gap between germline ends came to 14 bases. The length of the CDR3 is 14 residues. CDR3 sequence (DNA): TGTGCCATCAGGGCGACTCGTCATCCCTACGAGCAGTACTTC. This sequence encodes CAIRATRHPYEQYF.